This TCR beta chain was recovered during a study of blood T cell repertoires in COVID-19 (dated by TCRdb to the early 2020s). About the investigation overall: Collaborator samples came from the United States, Italy and Spain and covered acute and convalescent phases of COVID-19. The material from the prospective study consisted of cDNA or gDNA derived from T cells, B-cell-depleted T cells, or PBMCs. Subjects who had been exposed to COVID-19, were actively infected with it, or had recovered from it provided the deeply sampled blood TCRbeta repertoires that made up the dataset. The repertoires were released in a freely available public database meant as a resource for research on the immune response to SARS-CoV-2. The samples were drawn from the first 160 participants of the ongoing ImmuneRACE study and from 1,254 subjects provided by 6 global collaborators. Sample metadata almost always included a de-identified subject ID, COVID-19 status, age in years and sex. Where HLA class I and class II types were available, the types were taken from metadata supplied by the sample provider, not from assay-based typing. Broad study findings and their caveats: The quantity of clinical and demographic metadata differed by source and by participant and was supplied without curation.

Ends trimmed: V by 4 bases, J by 7 bases; bases unmatched to a gene: 6. CDR1 is given as MNHEY and CDR2 as SMNVEV, both from the germline V gene (reference sequence). The CDR3 contains 14 residues, cysteine and phenylalanine counted. CDR3 DNA only is kept here, 42 bases in frame from base 1. TCRbeta CDR3 regions were amplified from genomic DNA by means of the immunoSEQ Assay, a bias-controlled multiplex PCR. Concerning the study's data processing: Within the assay, amplification of reference gene primers was used to estimate how many nucleated cells each sample contained. To quantify the absolute abundance of each unique TCRbeta CDR3 rearrangement, sequence reads were collapsed and filtered. Productive Simpson clonality was computed per sample as the square root of Simpson's diversity index over productive rearrangements. TCRdb stores this immuneACCESS table with in-frame sequences only. Part of the clones is absent; in the studies checked, under half of the shortfall reflects unresolved V genes, and no reason is known for the rest. D and trimming come from the DNA, and the V and J calls and clone size come from that table. Here the sample has about 98,000 clones; roughly 86% occur a single time. The ten largest make up around 3% of the sample.

The collaborating institutions used their own protocols to collect whole blood in K2EDTA tubes. For TCRbeta analysis, collaborator samples were shipped as frozen whole blood, as isolated PBMCs, or as DNA extracted from either sample type. In regard to this clone: There is no known antigen for this receptor. No qualities accompany the bases; no much larger clone lies one base away.

Material: peripheral blood. The TCR comes from a man in his fifties or sixties with active or convalescent COVID-19. This sequence uses TRBV27 and TRBJ1-5; TRBD1 fits 8 bases in the junction. The CDR3: CASSSSGGGQPQHF. The DNA sequence is as follows: TGTGCCAGCAGTTCTTCAGGGGGCGGGCAGCCCCAGCATTTT.